This TCR beta chain emerged from a study of T cell changes during pregnancy in multiple sclerosis (dated by TCRdb to about 2019). The study in broad terms: Changes in the T cell repertoire over the course of pregnancy were examined in this study in women with multiple sclerosis.

The CDR3 has 16 amino acids, counting the end cysteine and phenylalanine. Of all the DNA, just the CDR3 is kept, 48 bases in frame from base 1. The germline V gene gives CDR1 as SQVTM and CDR2 as ANQGSEA. Clipping removes 6 bases from V and 0 bases from J, with 9 as the unmatched junction base count. Libraries were constructed by the immunoSEQ multiplex PCR assay. Entries here come from immuneACCESS through TCRdb and include only in-frame sequences with V and J called. Some clones fail to appear in such tables; in the studies checked, an unresolved V gene covers under half of the shortfall, and the cause of the remainder is unknown. The sample table records tens of thousands of clones; 94% of these occur just once. 0.8% to 1% of the sample is in the top ten clones. On this clone: The specificity of this receptor is unknown. It has no much larger one-base neighbor in the sample; base qualities were not kept.

This receptor was taken from a female donor in good health, enrolled as a control in a pregnancy study. The receptor chain draws on TRBV29-1 and TRBJ2-1, with 9 junctional bases fitting TRBD1. The source material was peripheral blood, sampled in the second trimester of pregnancy. The CDR3 loop reads CSVADRGYSSYNEQFF. The DNA sequence reads TGCAGCGTAGCGGACAGGGGTTATAGCTCCTACAATGAGCAGTTCTTC.